The clone carrying this T cell receptor (beta chain) was seen once. Original data processing: It was from reference gene primer amplification that nucleated cell counts were estimated. TCRdb's table, derived via immunoSEQ multiplex PCR, lists solely in-frame clones and lacks some. D and trimming were read from the DNA, whereas the V and J calls and clone size are those reported in that table. Altogether 150,000 to 180,000 clones are present, about 73% being singletons, with the ten largest covering around 1.7%. The sample belongs to a study of blood T cell repertoires in COVID-19. Study as a whole: Both acute and convalescent COVID-19 samples were obtained from the United States, Italy and Spain. PBMCs, B-cell-depleted T cells, or T cells were the source of the cDNA or gDNA that made up the material.

The V gene's germline CDR1 is SGHVS and CDR2 FQNEAQ. V was cut by 3 bases and J by 0 bases, with 10 bases left in between. The length of the CDR3 is 15 residues. The rearrangement joins TRBV7-8 to TRBJ2-3; D unresolved. The clonotype comes from a man older than 75 with acute or convalescent COVID-19. The sample taken for sequencing was peripheral blood. The CDR3 protein is CASSFGLTSTDTQYF. As DNA, the CDR3 is TGTGCCAGCAGCTTCGGTTTGACTAGCACAGATACGCAGTATTTT.